This TCR beta chain was retrieved from a study of blood T cell repertoires in COVID-19. Authors' processing steps: Amplification from reference gene primers served as the basis for estimated nucleated cell counts. Some clones are missing from TCRdb's copy, which holds only in-frame ones; the method was immunoSEQ multiplex PCR. That table is the source of V, J and clone size, and D and trimming were worked out from the DNA. This sample has about 300,000 clones; 80% to 95% occur once, and the top ten carry around 6.8%. The CDR3 is 15 residues long. The germline V gene has CDR1 SGDLS and CDR2 YYNGEE. The V segment lost 1 base and the J segment 8 bases; nucleotides outside the gene matches: 5.

The clonotype comes from a woman in her twenties or thirties with COVID-19, enrolled during active disease. The sample was peripheral blood. The V call is TRBV9, the J call TRBJ1-6; 8 bases map to TRBD1. The CDR3 protein is CASSVTQGADSPLHF. In DNA, the CDR3 is TGTGCCAGCAGCGTAACCCAGGGGGCGGATTCACCCCTCCACTTT.